The 7 T cell receptor beta chains reported below all come from one sample, sequenced in a study of T cell responses to AZD1222 COVID-19 vaccine. TCRdb's copy holds only in-frame clones and misses some; the assay was immunoSEQ multiplex PCR. The sample lists roughly 84,000 clones, 80% to 90% seen once, with around an eighth in the top ten. Specimen: peripheral blood, collected 28 days after the second AZD1222 dose. The receptors stem from an adult who received the AZD1222 COVID-19 vaccine.

J is TRBJ2-1 and V is TRBV12-5, with no clear D. Trimming pared 0 bases from V and 8 bases from J, leaving 5 bases between. This CDR3 has 12 amino acids. From germline, CDR1 is LGHNT and CDR2 FRNRAP. In nucleotides, the CDR3 is TGTGCTAGTGGTTTGGTACGCGATGAGCAGTTCTTC. It translates to CASGLVRDEQFF.

The table lists this clone with a count of one. The rearrangement joins TRBV2 to TRBJ1-1, with D tentatively TRBD1 (5 bases). V was clipped by 6 bases and J by 7 bases, with 15 bases between them. This CDR3 spans 13 amino acids. Germline assignment: CDR1 SNHLY and CDR2 FYNNEI. The DNA of the CDR3 is TGTGCCAGCAGATTGGGGCCCCCCAATGAAGCTTTCTTT. As protein: CASRLGPPNEAFF. Combining the CDR3 with reference TRBV2 and TRBJ1-1 gives the whole variable domain EPEVTQTPSHQVTQMGQEVILRCVPISNHLYFYWYRQILGQKVEFLVSFYNNEISEKSEIFDDQFSVERPDGSNFTLKIRSTKLEDSAMYFCASRLGPPNEAFFGQGTRLTVV.

The gene calls are TRBV6-2 or TRBV6-3 and TRBJ1-5, with D unclear. Germline V gives CDR1 MNHEY, CDR2 SVGEGT. With 6 bases removed from V and 7 bases from J, the gap between germline ends came to 19 bases. The CDR3 is made up of 15 amino acids. The DNA of the CDR3 is TGTGCCAGCAGCCCCACGGGGTGGGGATCACAGCCCCAGCATTTT. Translating it yields CASSPTGWGSQPQHF.

The rearrangement links TRBV10-3 to TRBJ2-1; 12 bases align to TRBD2. The CDR3 totals 13 residues. Germline CDR1 is ENHRY and CDR2 is SYGVKD. V lost 7 bases and J lost 13; bases outside the gene matches: 8. CDR3 in amino acids: CAITDRTSGTQFF. The CDR3 coding sequence is TGTGCCATCACCGATAGGACTAGCGGGACCCAGTTCTTC.

The chain combines TRBV15 with TRBJ2-7, with D unclear. The CDR3 spans 11 residues. V dropped 4 bases and J dropped 5 bases, with 6 bases sitting between them. Germline V gene data show CDR1 as LNHNV and CDR2 as YYDKDF (reference sequence). The CDR3 DNA is TGTGCCACCAGCACAAATAACGAGCAGTACTTC. This gives the protein CATSTNNEQYF.

V gene TRBV5-6 combines with J gene TRBJ1-4, with a tentative D call TRBD1 (6 bases). This CDR3 comprises 14 residues. The germline V gene has CDR1 SGHDT and CDR2 YYEEEE. Trimming pared 1 base from V and 5 bases from J, leaving 9 bases between. This CDR3 reads CASSLLQGNEKLFF. The CDR3 nucleotides are TGTGCCAGCAGCTTGTTACAGGGCAATGAAAAACTGTTTTTT.

The table lists this clone with a count of one. This chain connects TRBV6-2 or TRBV6-3 to TRBJ2-1, with TRBD2 matching 9 bases. Germline V gives CDR1 MNHEY, CDR2 SVGEGT. CDR3 length: 19 residues. V shed 3 bases, J shed 4 bases, and the junction held 16 bases outside the gene matches. This CDR3 reads CASSYLKRQTSGNYNEQFF. For the CDR3, the DNA is TGTGCCAGCAGTTATCTAAAACGACAGACTAGCGGTAATTACAATGAGCAGTTCTTC.